Listed here are 14 T cell receptor beta chains from one sample, sequenced in a study of blood T cell repertoires in COVID-19. Generated by immunoSEQ multiplex PCR, the TCRdb table keeps only in-frame clones and is missing some. The sample consists of some 360,000 clones, about nine tenths of them appearing once. Sequenced sample: PBMCs or T cells enriched from blood (not recorded which). These receptors originate from a woman aged 30 to 39 who had been exposed to COVID-19.

The V gene is TRBV4-1, the J gene TRBJ2-3; a weak D match, TRBD1 (5 bases). This CDR3 contains 16 residues. Germline lookup yields CDR1 MGHRA and CDR2 YSYEKL. With 4 bases removed from V and 3 bases from J, the gap between germline ends came to 17 bases. DNA for the CDR3: TGCGCCAGCAGCCCCGATTGGGGCAGGGAAACAGATACGCAGTATTTT. It yields the protein CASSPDWGRETDTQYF.

The chain links TRBV12-3 or TRBV12-4 to TRBJ2-7; 7 bases are a match to TRBD1. V trimming: 4 bases; J trimming: 2 bases; junction bases outside the gene matches: 2. This CDR3 is built from 13 residues. DNA of the CDR3: TGTGCCAGCAGTTCTCAGGGGGCCTACGAGCAGTACTTC. It is translated as CASSSQGAYEQYF.

This clone has only a few counts. The V call is TRBV29-1, the J call TRBJ1-1; D remains unclear. There are 13 residues in the CDR3. Germline lookup yields CDR1 SQVTM and CDR2 ANQGSEA. With 4 bases removed from V and 4 bases from J, the gap between germline ends came to 13 bases. CDR3 protein: CSVVGQPLTEAFF. CDR3 bases: TGCAGCGTTGTTGGGCAACCTCTCACTGAAGCTTTCTTT.

The rearrangement uses TRBV28 and TRBJ1-1; maybe TRBD1 (5 bases). CDR1 MDHEN and CDR2 SYDVKM come from the germline V gene. The CDR3 has 16 residues. The germline V and J ends were trimmed by 5 bases and 3 bases, with 19 bases remaining between them. For the CDR3, the DNA is TGTGCCAGCAGTCCTCAGGGTGGCCGCCGGGACACTGAAGCTTTCTTT. Translating it yields CASSPQGGRRDTEAFF.

The chain is built from TRBV7-8 and TRBJ2-3; 8 nucleotides line up with TRBD1. There are 17 residues in the CDR3. V was clipped by 2 bases and J by 1 base; unmatched bases: 8. The germline gives CDR1 SGHVS, CDR2 FQNEAQ. For the CDR3, the DNA is TGTGCCAGCAGCTTACCTAGGGACAGGCCCCGCACAGATACGCAGTATTTT. It encodes CASSLPRDRPRTDTQYF.

The chain has TRBV28 and TRBJ1-4; 7 bases fit TRBD1. The germline V gene has CDR1 MDHEN and CDR2 SYDVKM. The V and J ends lost 6 bases and 4 bases, in that order; junction bases with no gene match: 5. The CDR3 sequence is 14 residues long. Here the CDR3 DNA reads TGTGCCAGCAGCTCGACAGGGCATAATGAAAAACTGTTTTTT. Amino acids: CASSSTGHNEKLFF. Drawing the rest from reference TRBV28 and TRBJ1-4, the complete variable domain is DVKVTQSSRYLVKRTGEKVFLECVQDMDHENMFWYRQDPGLGLRLIYFSYDVKMKEKGDIPEGYSVSREKKERFSLILESASTNQTSMYLCASSSTGHNEKLFFGSGTQLSVL.

This rearrangement joins TRBV30 to TRBJ2-5; TRBD2 matches at 7 bases. CDR3 length: 14 residues. J lost 7 bases, V lost 3 bases, and 11 bases had no gene match. Per germline, CDR1 GTSNPN and CDR2 SVGIG (reference sequence). The CDR3 region has the DNA TGTGCCTGGAGCCGGGTTAGCGGGCCCTCGACCCAGTACTTC. This translates into CAWSRVSGPSTQYF.

The V call is TRBV19, the J call TRBJ2-3; D may be TRBD1 (5 bases). Trimming took 6 bases from V and 2 from J, leaving 12 bases between them. CDR1 is LNHDA, CDR2 SQIVND, per germline (reference sequence). The CDR3 has 14 amino acids. CDR3 DNA sequence: TGTGCCAGTAGGGGCAGGGCTAACACAGATACGCAGTATTTT. This gives the protein CASRGRANTDTQYF.

The chain recombines TRBV6-2 or TRBV6-3 with TRBJ1-2; 11 bases are shared with TRBD1. CDR1 is MNHEY and CDR2 is SVGEGT in the germline V gene. Trimming cost V 4 bases and J 8 bases; bases outside gene matches: 6. The CDR3 spans 14 residues. As DNA, the CDR3 is TGTGCCAGCAGTTGGGACAGGGGGGTTAACGGCTACACCTTC. Translated: CASSWDRGVNGYTF.

This CDR3 reads CSVEVQPVNTEAFF. The CDR3 nucleotides are TGCAGCGTTGAAGTACAGCCCGTGAACACTGAAGCTTTCTTT. The V call is TRBV29-1, the J call TRBJ1-1; no firm D call. V was trimmed by 1 base and J by 0 bases, leaving 9 bases between them. This CDR3 spans 14 amino acids. Germline assignment: CDR1 SQVTM and CDR2 ANQGSEA.

The chain employs TRBV7-6 and TRBJ1-1; no clear D gene. The germline V gene has CDR1 SGHVS and CDR2 FNYEAQ. Trimming shortened V by 1 base and J by 0 bases, and 9 bases separated the two germline ends. This CDR3 has 15 amino acids. CDR3 residues: CASSLGGSLNTEAFF. CDR3 DNA sequence: TGTGCCAGCAGCTTAGGAGGCAGCCTGAACACTGAAGCTTTCTTT.

The chain employs TRBV2 and TRBJ2-7, with TRBD1 matching over 12 bases. CDR1 and CDR2 from the germline V gene are SNHLY and FYNNEI. This CDR3 has 14 amino acids. The trim removed 5 bases at V and 6 bases at J, leaving 5 bases unmatched. Here the CDR3 reads CASSPGQGAGEQYF. The CDR3 DNA is TGTGCCAGCAGTCCGGGACAGGGGGCAGGCGAGCAGTACTTC.

CDR3 bases: TGCAGTGTCAGGGACACCGGGGAGCTGTTTTTT. Residues: CSVRDTGELFF. This chain links TRBV20-1 with TRBJ2-2; maybe TRBD1 (5 bases). V was pared by 7 bases and J by 3 bases, with 6 bases between. The CDR3 has 11 residues. In germline, CDR1 is DFQATT, CDR2 SNEGSKA (reference sequence).

This rearrangement joins TRBV29-1 to TRBJ2-2, with TRBD1 identical over 9 bases. V trimming: 3 bases; J trimming: 4 bases; junction bases outside the gene matches: 3. Looked up from germline, CDR1 is SQVTM and CDR2 is ANQGSEA. The length of the CDR3 is 14 residues. The CDR3 nucleotides read TGCAGCGTTGAGGGGACAGGGCGCACCGGGGAGCTGTTTTTT. This translates into CSVEGTGRTGELFF.